Following are 7 T cell receptor beta chains from one sample sequenced in a study of CD4 T cells in relation to SARS-CoV-2 and coronaviruses. The method was immunoSEQ multiplex PCR; TCRdb's version includes in-frame clones alone and lacks a portion of them. The data show around 70,000 clones, about 89% seen once. CD4+ T cells from unexposed donors were obtained before the COVID-19 pandemic (2011-2018). Sequencing used memory CD4+ T cells from PBMCs. These receptors were taken from a human donor in good health.

The chain combines TRBV6-4 with TRBJ1-2; D not resolved. Germline V gene data show CDR1 as MRHNA and CDR2 as SNTAGT. Trimming took off 3 bases at V and 5 bases at J, with 7 bases between the two ends. The CDR3 runs to 12 residues. The CDR3: CASSEGGYGYTF. As DNA, the CDR3 is TGTGCCAGCAGTGAGGGCGGATATGGCTACACCTTC.

CDR3 amino acids: CASSGGPPSGANVLTF. CDR3 DNA sequence: TGTGCCAGCAGTGGCGGACCCCCCTCTGGGGCCAACGTCCTGACTTTC. The chain is built from TRBV6-1 and TRBJ2-6; D remains unclear. The ends were cut back, 4 bases at V and 0 bases at J, with 10 bases in the middle. The CDR3 totals 16 residues. The germline gives CDR1 MNHNS, CDR2 SASEGT.

The chain is built from TRBV28 and TRBJ1-1, with D possibly being TRBD1 (5 bases). Germline values: CDR1 MDHEN, CDR2 SYDVKM. V was cut by 8 bases and J by 3 bases, with 13 bases left in between. The CDR3 contains 13 residues. CDR3 loop: CASPGALDTEAFF. The CDR3 coding sequence is TGTGCCAGCCCCGGGGCTCTGGACACTGAAGCTTTCTTT. Looking up the rest from reference TRBV28 and TRBJ1-1 gives the full variable domain: DVKVTQSSRYLVKRTGEKVFLECVQDMDHENMFWYRQDPGLGLRLIYFSYDVKMKEKGDIPEGYSVSREKKERFSLILESASTNQTSMYLCASPGALDTEAFFGQGTRLTVV.

The chain joins TRBV28 to TRBJ2-2; tentative D call: TRBD1 (5 bases). CDR3 length: 15 residues. Germline CDR1 MDHEN, CDR2 SYDVKM. The V and J ends lost 5 bases and 4 bases respectively, with 14 bases between them. For the CDR3, the DNA is TGTGCCAGCAGTCTGACGCAGGGATCCACCGGGGAGCTGTTTTTT. Translation gives CASSLTQGSTGELFF.

The rearrangement links TRBV27 to TRBJ1-2; TRBD1 might be the D (5 bases). Germline V gene data show CDR1 as MNHEY and CDR2 as SMNVEV (reference sequence). The CDR3 contains 13 residues. The germline V and J ends were trimmed by 6 bases and 5 bases, with 13 bases remaining between them. This CDR3 is CASSPWGGYGYTF. The DNA of the CDR3 is TGTGCCAGCAGCCCATGGGGGGGTTATGGCTACACCTTC.

The chain joins TRBV5-1 to TRBJ2-3; possibly TRBD2 for D (5 bases). The CDR3 covers 17 residues. Between the trimmed V and J ends, which lost 0 bases and 2 bases, there was a span of 16 bases. The germline V gene encodes CDR1 SGHRS and CDR2 YFSETQ. Here the CDR3 reads CASSLVGVGRVTDTQYF. In nucleotides, the CDR3 is TGCGCCAGCAGCTTGGTCGGGGTCGGGCGGGTCACAGATACGCAGTATTTT.

This rearrangement joins TRBV10-3 to TRBJ1-1; D perhaps matches TRBD1 (5 bases). CDR1 is ENHRY and CDR2 is SYGVKD in the germline V gene. The length of the CDR3 is 14 residues. V gave up 6 bases and J gave up 1 base, with 12 bases separating them. CDR3 sequence reads: CAIREPTGNTEAFF. CDR3 in DNA: TGTGCCATCAGAGAGCCTACAGGGAACACTGAAGCTTTCTTT.